Each of the 11 T cell receptor beta chains below was sequenced from the same sample in a study of blood T cells in healthy people across ages. For the second PCR, which ran for about 6 to 11 cycles, a sample-barcoded 5' primer and a J-beta primer mix were used. MiXCR, run by TCRdb on the 5' RACE reads, gives a single entry per CDR3 protein. The data show about 1.1 million distinct CDR3 sequences, 35% to 40% seen once. The sample was blood. All receptors derive from a man younger than 35 in good health.

This clonotype was counted a few times. V is TRBV6-6 and J is TRBJ1-5, with D uncertain. The ends were cut back, 7 bases at V and 2 bases at J, with 15 bases in the middle. The CDR3 sequence is 15 residues long. Germline V gene data show CDR1 as MNHNY and CDR2 as SVGAGI (reference sequence). The CDR3: CASTQDGLGNQPQHF. The CDR3 DNA is TGTGCCAGCACCCAGGATGGTCTTGGCAATCAGCCCCAGCATTTT.

This chain joins TRBV2 and TRBJ2-2; 8 bases fit TRBD1. From germline, CDR1 is SNHLY and CDR2 FYNNEI. Losses at the gene ends were 10 bases for V and 3 bases for J; bases not matched to a gene: 10. The CDR3 is made up of 15 amino acids. The CDR3 sequence is CATPIGTGDTGELFF. CDR3 DNA sequence: TGTGCCACCCCAATCGGGACAGGCGACACCGGGGAGCTGTTTTTT.

The chain links TRBV29-1 to TRBJ2-3; weak D call: TRBD2 (5 bases). The CDR3 is made up of 15 amino acids. V dropped 6 bases and J dropped 2 bases, with 18 bases sitting between them. The germline gives CDR1 SQVTM, CDR2 ANQGSEA. CDR3 loop: CSVPAGGRNTDTQYF. The CDR3 DNA sequence: TGCAGCGTGCCCGCGGGCGGGCGTAACACAGATACGCAGTATTTT.

The CDR3 region is CASSFLPRSYNEQFF. The CDR3 DNA is TGTGCCAGCAGCTTCCTTCCTAGATCCTACAATGAGCAGTTCTTC. This chain links TRBV7-2 with TRBJ2-1, with no clear D. From germline, CDR1 is SGHTA and CDR2 FQGNSA. This CDR3 comprises 15 residues. The V end was cut by 3 bases, the J end by 1 base, with 10 bases between.

This chain links TRBV6-2 or TRBV6-3 with TRBJ1-2; 7 nucleotides match TRBD1. The CDR3 covers 15 residues. Germline V lookup: CDR1 MNHEY, CDR2 SVGEGT. V shed 0 bases, J shed 2 bases, and the junction held 3 bases outside the gene matches. CDR3 DNA: TGTGCCAGCAGTTACTCGGGACAGAACAACTATGGCTACACCTTC. Its protein product is CASSYSGQNNYGYTF.

The sample holds one count of this clonotype. This sequence may be a read error, since a much larger clone differs from it by one base. The gene calls are TRBV9 and TRBJ2-3; D gene unclear. This CDR3 contains 15 residues. Germline CDR1 is SGDLS and CDR2 is YYNGEE. V lost 3 bases to trimming and J lost 4 bases, with 15 bases between them. DNA of the CDR3: TGTGCCAGCAGCGGAGAGAGAGTCCGAGCAGATACGCAGTATTTT. Its translation is CASSGERVRADTQYF.

The chain links TRBV7-2 to TRBJ2-5; 7 positions agree with TRBD1. Germline V CDR1 and CDR2: SGHTA, FQGNSA. After removal of 0 bases from V and 5 bases from J, the junction contained 12 bases not matched to a gene. The CDR3 consists of 17 residues. The CDR3 DNA reads TGTGCCAGCAGCTTAGCGGCCGTGGCACAGGGACAGGAGACCCAGTACTTC. The encoded protein is CASSLAAVAQGQETQYF.

This clonotype showed up just once. This sequence joins TRBV20-1 and TRBJ1-5, with 7 bases that match TRBD1. Germline V CDR1 and CDR2: DFQATT, SNEGSKA (reference sequence). The CDR3 extends over 13 amino acids. Losses at the gene ends were 6 bases for V and 3 bases for J; bases not matched to a gene: 5. CDR3 loop: CSAGQGVNQPQHF. As DNA, the CDR3 is TGCAGTGCAGGGCAGGGGGTCAATCAGCCCCAGCATTTT.

As for this clonotype: Its ends do not fully match the called genes, so a read error is possible. The CDR3 protein is CSVSQGVEVFF. CDR3 DNA sequence: TGCAGTGTTTCGCAGGGGGTTGAAGTTTTCTTT. The rearrangement links TRBV20-1 to TRBJ1-1; the match to TRBD1 covers 7 bases. The CDR3 is 11 amino acids. Germline V CDR1 and CDR2: DFQATT, SNEGSKA (reference sequence).

The V gene is TRBV2, the J gene TRBJ1-2; TRBD1 agrees at 9 bases. Trimming removed 6 bases from V and 6 bases from J; junction bases left unmatched: 8. This CDR3 has 14 residues. Germline V lookup: CDR1 SNHLY, CDR2 FYNNEI. The CDR3 spells CASSPGQGKDGYTF. CDR3 nucleotide sequence: TGTGCCAGCAGCCCGGGACAGGGAAAGGATGGCTACACCTTC.

V gene TRBV12-3 or TRBV12-4 combines with J gene TRBJ1-2, with 9 bases fitting TRBD1. This CDR3 has 15 amino acids. V trimming: 7 bases; J trimming: 8 bases; junction bases outside the gene matches: 14. As DNA, the CDR3 is TGTGCCAGCACCCGCAATTCACAGGGGGCGTGGGGCTACACCTTC. It yields the protein CASTRNSQGAWGYTF.